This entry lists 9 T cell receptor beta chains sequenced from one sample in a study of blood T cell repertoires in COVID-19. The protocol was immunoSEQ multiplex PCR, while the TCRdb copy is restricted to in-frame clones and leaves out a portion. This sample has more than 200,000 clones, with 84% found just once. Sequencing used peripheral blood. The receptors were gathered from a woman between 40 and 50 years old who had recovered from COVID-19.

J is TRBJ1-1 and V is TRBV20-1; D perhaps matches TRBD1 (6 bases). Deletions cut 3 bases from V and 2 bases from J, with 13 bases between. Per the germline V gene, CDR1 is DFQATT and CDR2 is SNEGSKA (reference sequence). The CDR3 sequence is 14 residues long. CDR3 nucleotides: TGCAGTGCTAGTTCAAGACAGGCAAACACTGAAGCTTTCTTT. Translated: CSASSRQANTEAFF.

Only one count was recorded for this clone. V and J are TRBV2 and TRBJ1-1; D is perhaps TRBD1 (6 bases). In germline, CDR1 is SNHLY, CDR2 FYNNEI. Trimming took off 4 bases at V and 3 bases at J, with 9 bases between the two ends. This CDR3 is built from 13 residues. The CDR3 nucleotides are TGTGCCAGCAGTGGGACAGCGGACACTGAAGCTTTCTTT. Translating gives CASSGTADTEAFF.

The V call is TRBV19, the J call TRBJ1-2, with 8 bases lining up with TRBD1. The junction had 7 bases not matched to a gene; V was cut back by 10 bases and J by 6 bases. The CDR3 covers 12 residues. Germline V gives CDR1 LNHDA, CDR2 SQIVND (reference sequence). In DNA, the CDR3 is TGTGCCACCTCGGACAGGGACCATGGCTACACCTTC. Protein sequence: CATSDRDHGYTF. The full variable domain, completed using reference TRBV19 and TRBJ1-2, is DGGITQSPKYLFRKEGQNVTLSCEQNLNHDAMYWYRQDPGQGLRLIYYSQIVNDFQKGDIAEGYSVSREKKESFPLTVTSAQKNPTAFYLCATSDRDHGYTFGSGTRLTVV.

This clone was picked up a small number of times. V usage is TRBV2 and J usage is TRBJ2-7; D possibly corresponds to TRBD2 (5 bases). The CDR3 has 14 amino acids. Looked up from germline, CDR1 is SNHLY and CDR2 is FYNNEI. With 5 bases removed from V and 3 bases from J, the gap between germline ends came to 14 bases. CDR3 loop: CASSTRATFYEQYF. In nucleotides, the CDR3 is TGTGCCAGCAGTACGAGGGCTACTTTCTACGAGCAGTACTTC.

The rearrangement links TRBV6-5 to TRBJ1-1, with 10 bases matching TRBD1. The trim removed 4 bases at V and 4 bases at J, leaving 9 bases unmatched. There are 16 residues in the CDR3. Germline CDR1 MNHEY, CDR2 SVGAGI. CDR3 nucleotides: TGTGCCAGCAGTTTGCCACTGACAGGGGGCTTCACTGAAGCTTTCTTT. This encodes CASSLPLTGGFTEAFF.

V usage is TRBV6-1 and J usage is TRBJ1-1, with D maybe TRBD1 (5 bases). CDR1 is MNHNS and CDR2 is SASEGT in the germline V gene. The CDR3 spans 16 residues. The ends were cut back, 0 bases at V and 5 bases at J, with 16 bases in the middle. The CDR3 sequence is CASSEAFWGGNTEAFF. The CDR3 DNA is TGTGCCAGCAGTGAAGCGTTTTGGGGGGGGAATACTGAAGCTTTCTTT.

In DNA form, the CDR3 reads TGTGCCAGTAGTCTACGACTCCCCGGGGAGAGCAATCAGCCCCAGCATTTT. Encoded protein: CASSLRLPGESNQPQHF. The chain combines TRBV19 with TRBJ1-5; D not certain. Germline V CDR1 and CDR2: LNHDA, SQIVND (reference sequence). This CDR3 is 17 amino acids long. V shed 5 bases and J shed 1 base, with 18 bases lying between them.

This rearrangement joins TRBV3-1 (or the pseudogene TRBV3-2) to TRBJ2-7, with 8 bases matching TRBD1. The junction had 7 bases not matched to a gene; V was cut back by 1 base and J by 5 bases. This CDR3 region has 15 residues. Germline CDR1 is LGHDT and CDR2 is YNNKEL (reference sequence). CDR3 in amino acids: CASSQVGRGLDEQYF. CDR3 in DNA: TGTGCCAGCAGCCAAGTGGGCAGGGGGCTGGACGAGCAGTACTTC.

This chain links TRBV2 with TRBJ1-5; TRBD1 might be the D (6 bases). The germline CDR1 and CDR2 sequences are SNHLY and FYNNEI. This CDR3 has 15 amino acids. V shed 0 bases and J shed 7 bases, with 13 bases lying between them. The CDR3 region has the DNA TGTGCCAGCAGTGAAGCTGTGGGGGGGGCCCAGCCCCAGCATTTT. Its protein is CASSEAVGGAQPQHF.